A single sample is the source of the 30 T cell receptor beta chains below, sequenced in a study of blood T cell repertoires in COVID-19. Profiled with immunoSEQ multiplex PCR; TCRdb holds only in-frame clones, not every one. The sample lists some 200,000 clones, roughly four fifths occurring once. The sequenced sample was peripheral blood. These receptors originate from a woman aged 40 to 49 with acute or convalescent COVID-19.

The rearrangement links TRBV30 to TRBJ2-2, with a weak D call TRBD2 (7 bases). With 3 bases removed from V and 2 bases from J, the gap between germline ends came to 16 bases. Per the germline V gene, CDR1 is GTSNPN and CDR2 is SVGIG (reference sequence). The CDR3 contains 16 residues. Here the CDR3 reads CAWSWGGAANTGELFF. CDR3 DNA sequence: TGTGCCTGGAGCTGGGGGGGGGCGGCTAACACCGGGGAGCTGTTTTTT.

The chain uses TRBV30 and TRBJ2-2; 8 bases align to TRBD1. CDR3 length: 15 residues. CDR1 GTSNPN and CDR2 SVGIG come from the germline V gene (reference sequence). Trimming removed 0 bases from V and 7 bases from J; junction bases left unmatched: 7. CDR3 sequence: CAWSVQQGAGGELFF. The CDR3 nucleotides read TGTGCCTGGAGTGTCCAGCAGGGGGCAGGCGGGGAGCTGTTTTTT.

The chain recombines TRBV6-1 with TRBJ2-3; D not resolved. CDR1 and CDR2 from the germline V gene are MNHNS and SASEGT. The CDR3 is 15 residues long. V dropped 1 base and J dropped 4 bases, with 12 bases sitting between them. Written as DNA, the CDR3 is TGTGCCAGCAGTGAAGAACGGAGACGGGCAGATACGCAGTATTTT. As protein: CASSEERRRADTQYF.

The CDR3 DNA reads as TGTGCCAGCAGCCAGACACTTTCAACTAATGAAAAACTGTTTTTT. This encodes CASSQTLSTNEKLFF. This chain links TRBV5-6 with TRBJ1-4; D gene unclear. Trimming removed 4 bases from V and 0 bases from J, with 10 bases in between. The CDR3 contains 15 residues. CDR1 is SGHDT, CDR2 YYEEEE, per germline.

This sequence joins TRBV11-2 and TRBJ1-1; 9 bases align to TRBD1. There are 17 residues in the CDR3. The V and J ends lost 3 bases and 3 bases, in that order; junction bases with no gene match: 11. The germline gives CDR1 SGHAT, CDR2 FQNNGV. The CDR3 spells CASSLGTGRYLDTEAFF. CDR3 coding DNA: TGTGCCAGCAGCTTGGGGACAGGGCGTTATCTGGACACTGAAGCTTTCTTT.

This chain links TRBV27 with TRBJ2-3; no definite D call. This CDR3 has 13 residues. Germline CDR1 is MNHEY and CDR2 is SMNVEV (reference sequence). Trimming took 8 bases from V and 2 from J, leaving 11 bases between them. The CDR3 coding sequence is TGTGCCAGCTTCCACAGTTACACAGATACGCAGTATTTT. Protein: CASFHSYTDTQYF.

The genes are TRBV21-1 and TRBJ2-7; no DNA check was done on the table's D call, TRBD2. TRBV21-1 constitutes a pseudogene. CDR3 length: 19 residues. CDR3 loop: CASSKASSFGGNHPGEQYF. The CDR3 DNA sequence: TGTGCCAGCAGCAAAGCATCCTCTTTCGGAGGGAACCACCCTGGGGAGCAGTACTTC.

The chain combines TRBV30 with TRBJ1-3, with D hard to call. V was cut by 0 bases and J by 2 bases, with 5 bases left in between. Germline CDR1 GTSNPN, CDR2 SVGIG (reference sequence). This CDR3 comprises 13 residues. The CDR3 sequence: CAWSVEAGNTIYF. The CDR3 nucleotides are TGTGCCTGGAGTGTAGAGGCTGGAAACACCATATATTTT.

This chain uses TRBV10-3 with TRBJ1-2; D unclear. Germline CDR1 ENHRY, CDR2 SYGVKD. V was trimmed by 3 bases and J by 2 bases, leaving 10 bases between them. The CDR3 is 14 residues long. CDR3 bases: TGTGCCATCAGTGACCCACGGGGAAACTATGGCTACACCTTC. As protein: CAISDPRGNYGYTF.

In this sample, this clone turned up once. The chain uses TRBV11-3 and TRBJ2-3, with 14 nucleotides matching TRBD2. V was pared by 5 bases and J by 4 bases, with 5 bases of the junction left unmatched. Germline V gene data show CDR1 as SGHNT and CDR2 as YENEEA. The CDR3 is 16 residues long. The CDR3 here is CASSGRLAGGPDTQYF. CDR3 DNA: TGTGCCAGCAGCGGAAGACTAGCGGGGGGGCCAGATACGCAGTATTTT.

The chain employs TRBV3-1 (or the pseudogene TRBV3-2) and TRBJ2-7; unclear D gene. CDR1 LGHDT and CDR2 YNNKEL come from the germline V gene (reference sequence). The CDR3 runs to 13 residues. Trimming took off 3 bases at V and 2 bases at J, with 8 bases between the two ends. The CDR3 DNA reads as TGTGCCAGCAGCCACCCCCCAGCCTACGAGCAGTACTTC. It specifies CASSHPPAYEQYF.

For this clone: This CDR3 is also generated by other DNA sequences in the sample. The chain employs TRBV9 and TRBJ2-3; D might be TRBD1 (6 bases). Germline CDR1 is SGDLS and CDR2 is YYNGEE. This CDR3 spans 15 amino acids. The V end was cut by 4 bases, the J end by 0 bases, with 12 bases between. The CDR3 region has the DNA TGTGCCAGCAGCCCCAGGGGTGGGAGCACAGATACGCAGTATTTT. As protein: CASSPRGGSTDTQYF.

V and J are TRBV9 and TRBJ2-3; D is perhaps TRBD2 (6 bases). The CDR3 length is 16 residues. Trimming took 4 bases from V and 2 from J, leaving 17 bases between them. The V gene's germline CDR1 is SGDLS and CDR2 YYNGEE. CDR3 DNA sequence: TGTGCCAGCAGCCCCCTACTAGCTCCGCTCACAGATACGCAGTATTTT. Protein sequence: CASSPLLAPLTDTQYF.

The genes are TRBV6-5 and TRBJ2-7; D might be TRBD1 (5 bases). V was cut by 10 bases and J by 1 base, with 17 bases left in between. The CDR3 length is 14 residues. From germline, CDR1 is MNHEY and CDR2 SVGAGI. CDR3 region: CATKQVRSSYEQYF. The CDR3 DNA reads TGTGCCACGAAACAGGTCCGGAGTTCCTACGAGCAGTACTTC.

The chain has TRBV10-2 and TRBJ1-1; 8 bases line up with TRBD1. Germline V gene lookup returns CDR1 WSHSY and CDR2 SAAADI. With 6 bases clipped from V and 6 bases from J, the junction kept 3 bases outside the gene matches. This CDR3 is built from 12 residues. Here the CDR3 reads CASRGQGPEAFF. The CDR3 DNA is TGCGCCAGCAGAGGACAGGGCCCTGAAGCTTTCTTT.

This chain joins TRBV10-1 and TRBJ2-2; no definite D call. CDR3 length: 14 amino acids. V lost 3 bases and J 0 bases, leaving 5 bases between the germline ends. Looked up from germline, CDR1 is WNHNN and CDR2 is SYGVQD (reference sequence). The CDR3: CASSDVSNTGELFF. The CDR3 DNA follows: TGCGCCAGCAGTGACGTATCGAACACCGGGGAGCTGTTTTTT.

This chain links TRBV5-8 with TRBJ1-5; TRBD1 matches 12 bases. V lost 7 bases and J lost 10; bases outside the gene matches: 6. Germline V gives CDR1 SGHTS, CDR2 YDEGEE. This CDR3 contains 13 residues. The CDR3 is CASAPGQGAPQHF. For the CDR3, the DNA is TGTGCCAGCGCCCCGGGACAGGGGGCTCCCCAGCATTTT.

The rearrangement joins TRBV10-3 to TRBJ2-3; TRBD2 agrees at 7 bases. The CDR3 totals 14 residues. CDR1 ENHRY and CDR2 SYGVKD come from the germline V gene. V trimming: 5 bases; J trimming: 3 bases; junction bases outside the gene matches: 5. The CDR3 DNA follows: TGTGCCATCAGTAGTGGGGGGGGGACAGATACGCAGTATTTT. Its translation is CAISSGGGTDTQYF.

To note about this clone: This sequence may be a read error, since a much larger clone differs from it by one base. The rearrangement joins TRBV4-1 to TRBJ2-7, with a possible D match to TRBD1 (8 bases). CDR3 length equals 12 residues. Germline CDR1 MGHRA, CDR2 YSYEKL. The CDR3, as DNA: TGCGCCCGCAGCCGGGGGGAGGGACAGGTCCTCTTC. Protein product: CARSRGEGQVLF.

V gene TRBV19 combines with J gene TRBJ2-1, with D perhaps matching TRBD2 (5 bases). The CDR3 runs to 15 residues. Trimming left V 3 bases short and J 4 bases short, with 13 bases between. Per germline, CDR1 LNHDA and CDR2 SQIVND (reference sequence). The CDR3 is CASSISSTEYNEQFF. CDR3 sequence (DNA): TGTGCCAGTAGTATTTCTAGCACCGAATACAATGAGCAGTTCTTC. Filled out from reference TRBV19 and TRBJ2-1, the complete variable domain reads DGGITQSPKYLFRKEGQNVTLSCEQNLNHDAMYWYRQDPGQGLRLIYYSQIVNDFQKGDIAEGYSVSREKKESFPLTVTSAQKNPTAFYLCASSISSTEYNEQFFGPGTRLTVL.

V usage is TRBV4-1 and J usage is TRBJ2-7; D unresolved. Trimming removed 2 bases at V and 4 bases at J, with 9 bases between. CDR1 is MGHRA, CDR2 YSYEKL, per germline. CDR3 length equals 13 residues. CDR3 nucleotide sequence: TGCGCCAGCAGCCAAAGCCTACAGTACGAGCAGTACTTC. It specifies CASSQSLQYEQYF.

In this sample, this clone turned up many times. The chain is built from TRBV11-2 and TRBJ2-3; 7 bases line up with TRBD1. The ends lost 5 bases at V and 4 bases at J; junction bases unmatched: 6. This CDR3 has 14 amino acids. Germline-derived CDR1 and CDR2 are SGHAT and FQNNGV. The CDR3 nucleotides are TGTGCCAGCAGCCCCCACCAGGGGGCAGATACGCAGTATTTT. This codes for CASSPHQGADTQYF.

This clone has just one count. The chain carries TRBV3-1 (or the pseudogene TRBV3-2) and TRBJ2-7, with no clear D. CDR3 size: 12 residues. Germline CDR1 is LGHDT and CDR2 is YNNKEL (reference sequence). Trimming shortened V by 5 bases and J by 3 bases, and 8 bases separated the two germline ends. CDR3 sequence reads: CASSKHGYEQYF. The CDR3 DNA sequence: TGTGCCAGCAGCAAACATGGCTACGAGCAGTACTTC.

The CDR3 bases are TGTGCCAGCAGCTTAACCGTTGGCCACAATGAGCAGTTCTTC. This translates into CASSLTVGHNEQFF. V and J are TRBV7-3 and TRBJ2-1, with D unclear. The CDR3 is 14 amino acids. Trimming removed 0 bases from V and 5 bases from J, with 8 bases in between. Per germline, CDR1 SGHTA and CDR2 FQGTGA.

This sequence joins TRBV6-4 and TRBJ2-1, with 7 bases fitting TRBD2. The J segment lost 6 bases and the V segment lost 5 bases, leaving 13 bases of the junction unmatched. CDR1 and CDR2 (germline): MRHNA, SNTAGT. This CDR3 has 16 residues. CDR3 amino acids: CASSRTGTTKSNEQFF. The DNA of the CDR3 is TGTGCCAGCAGTCGTACCGGGACTACCAAGTCCAATGAGCAGTTCTTC.

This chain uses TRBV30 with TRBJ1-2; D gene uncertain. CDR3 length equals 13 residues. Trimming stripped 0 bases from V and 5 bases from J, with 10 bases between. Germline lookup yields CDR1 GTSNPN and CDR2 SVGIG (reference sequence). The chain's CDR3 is CAWSVNQRYGYTF. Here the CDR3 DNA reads TGTGCCTGGAGTGTAAACCAGAGGTATGGCTACACCTTC.

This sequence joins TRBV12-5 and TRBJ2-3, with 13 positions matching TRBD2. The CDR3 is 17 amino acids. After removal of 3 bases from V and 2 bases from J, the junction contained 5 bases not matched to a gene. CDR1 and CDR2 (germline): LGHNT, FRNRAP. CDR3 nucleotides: TGTGCTAGTGGTTTCTGGGGACTAGCGGGGTACACAGATACGCAGTATTTT. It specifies CASGFWGLAGYTDTQYF.

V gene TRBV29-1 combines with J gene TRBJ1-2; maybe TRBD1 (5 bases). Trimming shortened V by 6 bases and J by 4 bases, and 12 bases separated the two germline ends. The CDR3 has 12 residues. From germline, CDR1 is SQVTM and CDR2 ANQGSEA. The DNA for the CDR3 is TGCAGCGTAGAGGACAACCGCTATGGCTACACCTTC. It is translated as CSVEDNRYGYTF.

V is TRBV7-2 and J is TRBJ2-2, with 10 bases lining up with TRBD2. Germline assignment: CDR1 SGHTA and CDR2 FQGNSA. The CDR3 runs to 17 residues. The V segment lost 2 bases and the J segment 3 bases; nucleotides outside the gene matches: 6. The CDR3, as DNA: TGTGCCAGCAGCTTAATGGTAGCGGGAGGTTACACCGGGGAGCTGTTTTTT. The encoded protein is CASSLMVAGGYTGELFF.

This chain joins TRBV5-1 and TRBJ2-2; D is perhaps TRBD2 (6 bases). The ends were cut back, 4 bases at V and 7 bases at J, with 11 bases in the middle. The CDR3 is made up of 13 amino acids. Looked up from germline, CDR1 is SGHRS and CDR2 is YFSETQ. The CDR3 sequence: CASSGETSGELFF. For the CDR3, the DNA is TGCGCCAGCAGCGGTGAGACTAGCGGGGAGCTGTTTTTT.